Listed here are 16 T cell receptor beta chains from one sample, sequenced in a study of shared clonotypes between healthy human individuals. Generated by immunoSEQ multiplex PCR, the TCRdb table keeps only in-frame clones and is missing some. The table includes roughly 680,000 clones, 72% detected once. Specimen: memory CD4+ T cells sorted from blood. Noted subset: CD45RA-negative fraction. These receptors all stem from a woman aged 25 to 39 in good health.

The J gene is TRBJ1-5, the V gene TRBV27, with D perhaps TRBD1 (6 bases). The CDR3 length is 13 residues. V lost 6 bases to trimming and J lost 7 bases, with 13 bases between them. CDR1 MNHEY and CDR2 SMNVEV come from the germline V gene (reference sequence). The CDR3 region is CASRRGLRQPQHF. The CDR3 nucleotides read TGTGCCAGCAGGAGGGGGTTACGGCAGCCCCAGCATTTT.

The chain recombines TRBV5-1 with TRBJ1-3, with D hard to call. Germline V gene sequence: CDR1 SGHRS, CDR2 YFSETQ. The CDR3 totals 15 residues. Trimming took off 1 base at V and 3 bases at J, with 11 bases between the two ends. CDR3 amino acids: CASSLLTGGGNTIYF. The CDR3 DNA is TGCGCCAGCAGCTTGTTGACCGGAGGTGGAAACACCATATATTTT.

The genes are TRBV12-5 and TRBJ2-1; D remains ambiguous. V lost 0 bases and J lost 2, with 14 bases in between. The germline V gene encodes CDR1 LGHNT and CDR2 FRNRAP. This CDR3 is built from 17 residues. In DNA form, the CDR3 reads TGTGCTAGTGGTTTGGTACTCGGTGGCTCACCCTACAATGAGCAGTTCTTC. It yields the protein CASGLVLGGSPYNEQFF.

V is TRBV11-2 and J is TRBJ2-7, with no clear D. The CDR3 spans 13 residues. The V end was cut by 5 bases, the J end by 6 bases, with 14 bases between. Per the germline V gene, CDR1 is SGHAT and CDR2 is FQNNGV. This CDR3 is CASSRHIGAEQYF. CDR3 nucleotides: TGTGCCAGCAGCCGCCACATTGGCGCCGAGCAGTACTTC.

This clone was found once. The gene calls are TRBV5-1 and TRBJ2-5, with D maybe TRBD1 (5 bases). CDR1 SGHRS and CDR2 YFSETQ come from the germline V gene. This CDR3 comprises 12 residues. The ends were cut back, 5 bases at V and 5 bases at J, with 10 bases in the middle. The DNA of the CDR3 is TGCGCCAGCAGTGCAGGGTGGGAGACCCAGTACTTC. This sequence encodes CASSAGWETQYF.

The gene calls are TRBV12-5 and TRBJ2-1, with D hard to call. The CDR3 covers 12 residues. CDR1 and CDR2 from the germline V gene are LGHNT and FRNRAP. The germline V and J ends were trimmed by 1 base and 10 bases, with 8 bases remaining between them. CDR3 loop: CASGLEVGEQFF. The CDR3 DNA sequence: TGTGCTAGTGGTTTGGAAGTTGGAGAGCAGTTCTTC.

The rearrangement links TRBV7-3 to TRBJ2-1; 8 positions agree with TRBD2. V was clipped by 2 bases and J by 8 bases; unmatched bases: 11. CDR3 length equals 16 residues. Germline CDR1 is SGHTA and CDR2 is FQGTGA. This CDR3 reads CASSLGAGGSLDEQFF. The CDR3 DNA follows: TGTGCCAGCAGCTTAGGGGCGGGAGGCTCTTTAGATGAGCAGTTCTTC. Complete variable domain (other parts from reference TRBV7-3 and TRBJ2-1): GAGVSQTPSNKVTEKGKYVELRCDPISGHTALYWYRQSLGQGPEFLIYFQGTGAADDSGLPNDRFFAVRPEGSVSTLKIQRTERGDSAVYLCASSLGAGGSLDEQFFGPGTRLTVL.

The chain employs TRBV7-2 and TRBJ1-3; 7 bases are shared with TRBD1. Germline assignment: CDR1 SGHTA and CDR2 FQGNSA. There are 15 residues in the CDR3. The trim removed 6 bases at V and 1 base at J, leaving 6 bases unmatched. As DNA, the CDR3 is TGTGCCAGCAGAACGGCACAGGGGTCTGGAAACACCATATATTTT. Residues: CASRTAQGSGNTIYF.

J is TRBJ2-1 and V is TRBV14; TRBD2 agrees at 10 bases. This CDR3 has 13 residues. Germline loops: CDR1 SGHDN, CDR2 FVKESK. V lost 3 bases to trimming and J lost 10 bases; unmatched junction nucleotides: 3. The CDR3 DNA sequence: TGTGCCAGCAGCCATGGACTAGCGGTGGAGCAGTTCTTC. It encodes CASSHGLAVEQFF.

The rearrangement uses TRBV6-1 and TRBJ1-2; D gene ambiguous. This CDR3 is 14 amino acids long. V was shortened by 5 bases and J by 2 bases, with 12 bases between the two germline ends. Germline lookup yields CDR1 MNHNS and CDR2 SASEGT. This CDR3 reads CASSTWSSNYGYTF. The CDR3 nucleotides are TGTGCCAGCAGTACGTGGAGTTCCAACTATGGCTACACCTTC.

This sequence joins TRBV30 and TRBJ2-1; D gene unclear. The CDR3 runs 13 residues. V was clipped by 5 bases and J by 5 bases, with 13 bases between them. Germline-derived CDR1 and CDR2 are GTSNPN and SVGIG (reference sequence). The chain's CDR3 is CAWARGEDNEQFF. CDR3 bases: TGTGCCTGGGCCCGAGGAGAAGACAATGAGCAGTTCTTC.

The CDR3 spells CASSPTSNTGELFF. The CDR3 DNA reads as TGTGCCAGCAGCCCGACATCGAACACCGGGGAGCTGTTTTTT. V gene TRBV5-4 combines with J gene TRBJ2-2; D remains ambiguous. Germline-derived CDR1 and CDR2 are SGHNT and YYREEE (reference sequence). The CDR3 has 14 amino acids. V lost 4 bases and J lost 0, with 7 bases in between.

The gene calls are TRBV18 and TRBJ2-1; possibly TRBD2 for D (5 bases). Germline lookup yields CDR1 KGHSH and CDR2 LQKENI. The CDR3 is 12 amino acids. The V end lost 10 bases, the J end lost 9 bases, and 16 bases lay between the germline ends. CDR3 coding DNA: TGTGCCACCGCGGGCCCCGGACCTGAGCAGTTCTTC. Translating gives CATAGPGPEQFF. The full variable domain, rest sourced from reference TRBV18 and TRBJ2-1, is NAGVMQNPRHLVRRRGQEARLRCSPMKGHSHVYWYRQLPEEGLKFMVYLQKENIIDESGMPKERFSAEFPKEGPSILRIQQVVRGDSAAYFCATAGPGPEQFFGPGTRLTVL.

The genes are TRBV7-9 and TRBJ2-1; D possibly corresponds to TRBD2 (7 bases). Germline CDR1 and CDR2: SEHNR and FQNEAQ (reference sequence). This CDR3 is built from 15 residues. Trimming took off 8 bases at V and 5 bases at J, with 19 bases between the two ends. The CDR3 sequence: CASPPRGGKNNEQFF. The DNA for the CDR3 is TGTGCCAGCCCCCCCCGCGGGGGCAAAAACAATGAGCAGTTCTTC.

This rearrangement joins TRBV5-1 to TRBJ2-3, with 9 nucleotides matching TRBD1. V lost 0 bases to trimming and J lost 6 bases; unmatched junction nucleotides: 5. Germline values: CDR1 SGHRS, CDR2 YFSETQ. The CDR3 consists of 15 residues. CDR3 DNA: TGCGCCAGCAGCTTGGCGGGACAGGGCGGGGATACGCAGTATTTT. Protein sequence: CASSLAGQGGDTQYF.

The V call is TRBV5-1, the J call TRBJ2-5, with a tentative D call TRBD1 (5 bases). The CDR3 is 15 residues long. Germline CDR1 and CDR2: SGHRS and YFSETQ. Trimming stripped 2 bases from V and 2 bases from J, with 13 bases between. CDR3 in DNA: TGCGCCAGCAGCTTTCAGGGCAGGGAACAAGAGACCCAGTACTTC. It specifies CASSFQGREQETQYF.